This T cell receptor (beta chain) was profiled in a study of OX40 agonist ivuxolimab in advanced cancers. About the research overall: Six ivuxolimab dose levels, 0.01 to 10 mg/kg, were given intravenously every 2 weeks. Anti-PD-1, anti-PD-L1 or anti-CTLA-4 therapy given earlier was allowed, and about 38% had some. Broader study findings: Expanded clones tended on average to be more numerous among CD8+ T cells than CD4+.

Exclusion of a patient followed from autoimmune disease history or systemic immunosuppression. CDR1 is MNHEY, CDR2 SVGAGI, per germline. This CDR3 has 16 amino acids. V lost 0 bases to trimming and J lost 3 bases, with 14 bases between them. A word on this clone: Its antigen remains unidentified.

Here immunoSEQ multiplex PCR was the method, and the copy in TCRdb shows in-frame clones only, minus some. The sample contains around 29,000 clones, 86% of which appear only once. Sequenced material: CD4+ or CD8+ T cells sorted from blood, taken in a trial of the OX40 agonist ivuxolimab. The sequence was collected from an adult with an advanced solid tumor such as melanoma, head and neck, liver or kidney cancer. The chain couples TRBV6-5 to TRBJ1-2; D is uncertain. The CDR3 nucleotides are TGTGCCAGCAGTTACTCGAGAATGGCCAGCTACTATGGCTACACCTTC. This gives the protein CASSYSRMASYYGYTF.